The rows below give T cell receptor beta chains drawn from one sample of a study of blood T cells in healthy people across ages. MiXCR, applied by TCRdb to the 5' RACE reads, yields one record per CDR3 protein. The table shows fewer than 650,000 distinct CDR3 sequences, with over 25% occurring only once. These data are also associated with another study on T cells of mothers and their children.

Source material: blood. All receptors come from a boy aged 2-15 years in good health. Both conserved end residues are part of each CDR3. A D gene is named only where the DNA matches it firmly. Size tells how often a clone was seen (once, few, many) or the class of an expanded clone, and some rows leave it out.

j_call: TRBJ2-7
d_call: NA
clone_size: NA
v_call: TRBV6-5
cdr3_aa: CASSYSNISSFPYSYEQYF
cdr3_nt: TGTGCCAGCAGTTACTCGAACATTTCTAGCTTCCCATATTCCTACGAGCAGTACTTC

j_call: TRBJ1-5
d_call: NA
clone_size: NA
v_call: TRBV6-2/TRBV6-3
cdr3_aa: CASSYSITGVPQHF
cdr3_nt: TGTGCCAGCAGTTACTCGATAACTGGCGTGCCCCAGCATTTT

j_call: TRBJ2-3
d_call: TRBD2
clone_size: few
v_call: TRBV7-3
cdr3_aa: CASSPTGLAGADTQYF
cdr3_nt: TGTGCCAGCAGCCCAACCGGGCTAGCGGGGGCAGATACGCAGTATTTT

j_call: TRBJ1-5
d_call: NA
clone_size: few
v_call: TRBV6-5
cdr3_aa: CASSGALDISNQPQHF
cdr3_nt: TGTGCCAGCAGTGGTGCGTTGGATATCAGCAATCAGCCCCAGCATTTT

j_call: TRBJ1-2
d_call: NA
clone_size: NA
v_call: TRBV12-3/TRBV12-4
cdr3_aa: CASSDTGKGYTF
cdr3_nt: TGTGCCAGCAGCGACACAGGGAAAGGCTACACCTTC

j_call: TRBJ1-1
d_call: NA
clone_size: few
v_call: TRBV4-1
cdr3_aa: CASSQRGAALEAFF
cdr3_nt: TGCGCCAGCAGCCAAAGGGGGGCAGCTCTTGAAGCTTTCTTT

j_call: TRBJ2-5
d_call: NA
clone_size: few
v_call: TRBV12-5
cdr3_aa: CATQGGVRETQYF
cdr3_nt: TGTGCTACTCAGGGGGGGGTTCGGGAGACCCAGTACTTC

j_call: TRBJ1-1
d_call: NA
clone_size: NA
v_call: TRBV12-3/TRBV12-4
cdr3_aa: CASSFFGATEAFF
cdr3_nt: TGTGCCAGCAGTTTTTTTGGAGCCACTGAAGCTTTCTTT

j_call: TRBJ2-2
d_call: TRBD1
clone_size: few
v_call: TRBV5-1
cdr3_aa: CASRVGRGPSTGELFF
cdr3_nt: TGCGCCAGCAGGGTAGGCAGGGGGCCGAGCACCGGGGAGCTGTTTTTT

j_call: TRBJ2-7
d_call: TRBD2
clone_size: NA
v_call: TRBV20-1
cdr3_aa: CSARDQRLAGGAFYEQYF
cdr3_nt: TGCAGTGCTAGAGATCAAAGACTAGCGGGGGGGGCCTTCTACGAGCAGTACTTC

j_call: TRBJ2-1
d_call: NA
clone_size: NA
v_call: TRBV6-5
cdr3_aa: CASSYNPDLHDEQFF
cdr3_nt: TGTGCCAGCAGTTACAACCCGGACTTACACGATGAGCAGTTCTTC

j_call: TRBJ2-5
d_call: TRBD2
clone_size: NA
v_call: TRBV15
cdr3_aa: CATSSAGTKETQYF
cdr3_nt: TGTGCCACCAGCAGTGCTGGGACTAAAGAGACCCAGTACTTC

j_call: TRBJ2-5
d_call: NA
clone_size: NA
v_call: TRBV4-3
cdr3_aa: CASSQGGGLRETQYF
cdr3_nt: TGCGCCAGCAGCCAAGGTGGGGGCCTCCGGGAGACCCAGTACTTC

j_call: TRBJ2-1
d_call: TRBD2
clone_size: once
v_call: TRBV7-2
cdr3_aa: CASSRRTSGFSSYNEQFF
cdr3_nt: TGTGCCAGCAGCCGACGGACTAGCGGGTTTAGCTCCTACAATGAGCAGTTCTTC

j_call: TRBJ1-4
d_call: TRBD1
clone_size: NA
v_call: TRBV20-1
cdr3_aa: CSAIIPNRGTEKLFF
cdr3_nt: TGCAGTGCTATCATTCCTAACAGGGGGACTGAAAAACTGTTTTTT

j_call: TRBJ2-3
d_call: NA
clone_size: few
v_call: TRBV20-1
cdr3_aa: CSASGVNTQYF
cdr3_nt: TGCAGTGCGTCCGGGGTGAATACGCAGTATTTT

j_call: TRBJ1-3
d_call: NA
clone_size: few
v_call: TRBV20-1
cdr3_aa: CSASSSATGNTIYF
cdr3_nt: TGCAGTGCTAGTTCTTCGGCAACGGGAAACACCATATATTTT

j_call: TRBJ2-2
d_call: NA
clone_size: NA
v_call: TRBV5-1
cdr3_aa: CASLGNRPTFTGELFF
cdr3_nt: TGCGCCAGCCTGGGAAATCGCCCCACGTTCACCGGGGAGCTGTTTTTT

j_call: TRBJ2-7
d_call: NA
clone_size: NA
v_call: TRBV20-1
cdr3_aa: CSASPSVSGYEQYF
cdr3_nt: TGCAGTGCTAGCCCCTCAGTGTCTGGGTACGAGCAGTACTTC

j_call: TRBJ2-3
d_call: TRBD1
clone_size: NA
v_call: TRBV5-1
cdr3_aa: CASSWGQGGTDTQYF
cdr3_nt: TGCGCCAGCAGCTGGGGACAGGGGGGGACAGATACGCAGTATTTT

j_call: TRBJ1-1
d_call: NA
clone_size: few
v_call: TRBV20-1
cdr3_aa: CSARGQAGAEAFF
cdr3_nt: TGCAGTGCTAGAGGACAGGCCGGGGCTGAAGCTTTCTTT

j_call: TRBJ2-3
d_call: NA
clone_size: few
v_call: TRBV5-1
cdr3_aa: CASSSRGGLTDTQYF
cdr3_nt: TGCGCCAGCAGCTCCAGGGGAGGGCTTACAGATACGCAGTATTTT

j_call: TRBJ2-2
d_call: NA
clone_size: few
v_call: TRBV7-2
cdr3_aa: CASTLDGFTGELFF
cdr3_nt: TGTGCCAGCACCTTGGATGGGTTCACCGGGGAGCTGTTTTTT

j_call: TRBJ2-7
d_call: NA
clone_size: few
v_call: TRBV14
cdr3_aa: CASSGGARGYEQYF
cdr3_nt: TGTGCCAGCAGCGGGGGTGCGAGGGGCTACGAGCAGTACTTC

j_call: TRBJ1-4
d_call: NA
clone_size: few
v_call: TRBV20-1
cdr3_aa: CSARDRRGATEKLFF
cdr3_nt: TGCAGTGCTAGAGATCGAAGGGGCGCGACTGAAAAACTGTTTTTT

j_call: TRBJ2-6
d_call: NA
clone_size: few
v_call: TRBV10-3
cdr3_aa: CAIRLDGVHSGANVLTF
cdr3_nt: TGTGCCATCAGGCTGGACGGGGTCCACTCTGGGGCCAACGTCCTGACTTTC

j_call: TRBJ2-7
d_call: NA
clone_size: NA
v_call: TRBV6-1
cdr3_aa: CASSLQGGGLYEQYF
cdr3_nt: TGTGCCAGCAGCCTACAGGGAGGGGGTCTCTACGAGCAGTACTTC

j_call: TRBJ2-1
d_call: TRBD2
clone_size: NA
v_call: TRBV6-1
cdr3_aa: CASSPGGEPHYNEQFF
cdr3_nt: TGTGCCAGCAGCCCGGGGGGAGAACCCCACTACAATGAGCAGTTCTTC

j_call: TRBJ2-3
d_call: NA
clone_size: once
v_call: TRBV6-4
cdr3_aa: CASSRAGGGKDTQYF
cdr3_nt: TGTGCCAGCAGTAGGGCTGGAGGTGGAAAAGATACGCAGTATTTT

j_call: TRBJ1-4
d_call: TRBD1
clone_size: NA
v_call: TRBV15
cdr3_aa: CATSKVRGQGNEKLFF
cdr3_nt: TGTGCCACCAGCAAAGTTCGGGGACAGGGGAATGAAAAACTGTTTTTT

j_call: TRBJ2-5
d_call: TRBD2
clone_size: few
v_call: TRBV9
cdr3_aa: CASSETSGRTGETQYF
cdr3_nt: TGTGCCAGCAGCGAGACTAGCGGGAGGACAGGAGAGACCCAGTACTTC

j_call: TRBJ2-7
d_call: TRBD2
clone_size: NA
v_call: TRBV4-1
cdr3_aa: CASSQDLGTSGSYEQYF
cdr3_nt: TGCGCCAGCAGCCAAGATCTGGGGACTAGCGGTTCCTACGAGCAGTACTTC

j_call: TRBJ1-4
d_call: TRBD1
clone_size: NA
v_call: TRBV5-1
cdr3_aa: CASSFPEEGAKLFF
cdr3_nt: TGCGCCAGCAGCTTTCCCGAGGAGGGGGCAAAACTGTTTTTT

j_call: TRBJ1-2
d_call: TRBD1
clone_size: few
v_call: TRBV2
cdr3_aa: CASSATGDGYTF
cdr3_nt: TGTGCCAGCAGTGCGACAGGGGACGGCTACACCTTC

j_call: TRBJ2-1
d_call: NA
clone_size: few
v_call: TRBV20-1
cdr3_aa: CSARDGGGDNEQFF
cdr3_nt: TGCAGTGCTAGAGATGGTGGGGGAGACAATGAGCAGTTCTTC

j_call: TRBJ2-1
d_call: NA
clone_size: few
v_call: TRBV19
cdr3_aa: CASSIDSSSYNEQFF
cdr3_nt: TGTGCCAGTAGTATAGATTCCTCCTCCTACAATGAGCAGTTCTTC

j_call: TRBJ2-5
d_call: TRBD2
clone_size: NA
v_call: TRBV27
cdr3_aa: CASSLFGTSGGYYQETQYF
cdr3_nt: TGTGCCAGCAGTTTATTTGGCACTAGCGGGGGCTATTACCAAGAGACCCAGTACTTC

j_call: TRBJ1-2
d_call: TRBD1
clone_size: NA
v_call: TRBV12-3/TRBV12-4
cdr3_aa: CASSRPTGGGLYGYTF
cdr3_nt: TGTGCCAGCAGTCGTCCGACAGGGGGCGGCCTCTATGGCTACACCTTC

j_call: TRBJ1-5
d_call: TRBD1
clone_size: NA
v_call: TRBV12-3/TRBV12-4
cdr3_aa: CASSWGTTTGYSNQPQHF
cdr3_nt: TGTGCCAGCAGTTGGGGGACCACGACAGGGTATAGCAATCAGCCCCAGCATTTT

j_call: TRBJ1-5
d_call: TRBD1
clone_size: NA
v_call: TRBV13
cdr3_aa: CASSYGTGNQPQHF
cdr3_nt: TGTGCCAGCAGCTACGGGACAGGGAATCAGCCCCAGCATTTT

j_call: TRBJ1-2
d_call: NA
clone_size: few
v_call: TRBV27
cdr3_aa: CASSLSQGNGYTF
cdr3_nt: TGTGCCAGCAGTCTTTCGCAGGGAAATGGCTACACCTTC

j_call: TRBJ2-3
d_call: NA
clone_size: NA
v_call: TRBV10-3
cdr3_aa: CAIRAGGGITDTQYF
cdr3_nt: TGTGCCATCAGAGCAGGGGGAGGAATCACAGATACGCAGTATTTT

j_call: TRBJ2-5
d_call: NA
clone_size: NA
v_call: TRBV4-1
cdr3_aa: CASSPSHGGHQETQYF
cdr3_nt: TGCGCCAGCAGCCCCTCCCATGGGGGGCACCAAGAGACCCAGTACTTC

j_call: TRBJ2-7
d_call: TRBD1
clone_size: few
v_call: TRBV18
cdr3_aa: CASSQLDREIPYEQYF
cdr3_nt: TGTGCCAGCTCACAACTCGACAGGGAGATTCCCTACGAGCAGTACTTC

j_call: TRBJ1-3
d_call: NA
clone_size: few
v_call: TRBV7-8
cdr3_aa: CASSPRPSTSGNTIYF
cdr3_nt: TGTGCCAGCAGCCCTCGACCCTCCACCTCTGGAAACACCATATATTTT

j_call: TRBJ1-3
d_call: NA
clone_size: NA
v_call: TRBV28
cdr3_aa: CAGQGQGFGNTIYF
cdr3_nt: TGTGCCGGTCAGGGCCAGGGATTTGGAAACACCATATATTTT

j_call: TRBJ2-7
d_call: NA
clone_size: NA
v_call: TRBV20-1
cdr3_aa: CSGGSYEQYF
cdr3_nt: TGCAGCGGGGGCTCCTACGAGCAGTACTTC

j_call: TRBJ2-2
d_call: NA
clone_size: once
v_call: TRBV6-5
cdr3_aa: CASRSSGQGTGELFF
cdr3_nt: TGTGCCAGCAGGTCATCGGGGCAGGGCACCGGGGAGCTGTTTTTT

j_call: TRBJ2-1
d_call: TRBD2
clone_size: NA
v_call: TRBV29-1
cdr3_aa: CSVDLLGLAGGPNEQFF
cdr3_nt: TGCAGCGTTGATCTTTTGGGACTAGCGGGAGGGCCCAATGAGCAGTTCTTC

j_call: TRBJ2-1
d_call: TRBD2
clone_size: NA
v_call: TRBV9
cdr3_aa: CASSPPPGTSGYNEQFF
cdr3_nt: TGTGCCAGCAGCCCTCCCCCCGGGACTAGCGGATACAATGAGCAGTTCTTC

j_call: TRBJ1-4
d_call: NA
clone_size: few
v_call: TRBV7-9
cdr3_aa: CASSLFSSTNEKLFF
cdr3_nt: TGTGCCAGCAGCTTATTCTCCTCAACTAATGAAAAACTGTTTTTT

j_call: TRBJ1-2
d_call: NA
clone_size: few
v_call: TRBV4-1
cdr3_aa: CASSQEWGALGYGYTF
cdr3_nt: TGCGCCAGCAGCCAAGAATGGGGGGCGCTGGGCTATGGCTACACCTTC

j_call: TRBJ1-2
d_call: NA
clone_size: few
v_call: TRBV28
cdr3_aa: CASSLWSGNYGYTF
cdr3_nt: TGTGCCAGCAGTTTATGGTCGGGAAACTATGGCTACACCTTC

j_call: TRBJ2-7
d_call: TRBD1
clone_size: NA
v_call: TRBV5-1
cdr3_aa: CASSLLSGGNNEQYF
cdr3_nt: TGCGCCAGCAGCTTGTTGTCAGGGGGTAACAACGAGCAGTACTTC

j_call: TRBJ2-1
d_call: TRBD2
clone_size: NA
v_call: TRBV13
cdr3_aa: CASRRGGRGPSYNEQFF
cdr3_nt: TGTGCCAGCCGGAGGGGAGGGAGGGGCCCCTCCTACAATGAGCAGTTCTTC

j_call: TRBJ2-7
d_call: TRBD2
clone_size: NA
v_call: TRBV4-3
cdr3_aa: CASSQEAGLGHYEQYF
cdr3_nt: TGCGCCAGCAGCCAAGAAGCGGGACTAGGACACTACGAGCAGTACTTC

j_call: TRBJ2-1
d_call: NA
clone_size: few
v_call: TRBV15
cdr3_aa: CATSREGGISYNEQFF
cdr3_nt: TGTGCCACCAGCAGAGAGGGGGGTATATCCTACAATGAGCAGTTCTTC